These T cell receptor beta chains were read from a single sample in a study of T cell clonotyping in hematopoietic cell transplantation. Produced via immunoSEQ multiplex PCR; TCRdb's table is partial and in-frame only. Found here are some 40,000 clones, 95% of them singletons; the top ten hold under 0.95%. The sequencing sample was made of peripheral blood mononuclear cells. All receptors derive from a man aged 25-45 years in good health. Some clones in this sample may be carry-over from other donors' samples. Both conserved end residues are part of each CDR3. The D gene is left open where the match is weak. Part of the rows lack a size; the others show once, few, many or a class for expanded clones.

>-|TRBV5-6|TRBJ1-2|-
CASSLVRIPNYGYTF
TGTGCCAGCAGCTTGGTCAGGATTCCAAACTATGGCTACACCTTC
>-|TRBV29-1|TRBJ1-2|once
CSVIGAPNYGYTF
TGCAGCGTTATAGGGGCGCCTAACTATGGCTACACCTTC
>-|TRBV28|TRBJ2-1|-
CASSSLRHEQFF
TGTGCCAGCAGTTCACTTAGGCATGAGCAGTTCTTC
>-|TRBV5-6|TRBJ1-1|-
CASSLRRGGLGTEAFF
TGTGCCAGCAGCTTAAGACGGGGGGGGCTGGGGACTGAAGCTTTCTTT
>-|TRBV2|TRBJ1-5|-
CASRGRVGSQPQHF
TGTGCCAGCAGAGGTCGGGTAGGGAGTCAGCCCCAGCATTTT
>TRBD1|TRBV7-9|TRBJ2-7|-
CASSLVGQGVSGYEQYF
TGTGCCAGCAGCTTAGTAGGTCAGGGGGTGAGCGGCTACGAGCAGTACTTC
>TRBD1|TRBV19|TRBJ2-7|-
CASSIATGGGYEQYF
TGTGCCAGTAGTATAGCGACAGGGGGCGGCTACGAGCAGTACTTC
>TRBD1|TRBV5-4|TRBJ2-6|-
CASSLGTGGVRANVLTF
TGTGCCAGCAGCTTGGGAACAGGGGGCGTCAGGGCCAACGTCCTGACTTTC
>-|TRBV5-4|TRBJ1-6|-
CASSLQGPNSPLHF
TGTGCCAGCAGCCTACAGGGACCCAATTCACCCCTCCACTTT
>TRBD1|TRBV11-2|TRBJ1-1|-
CASSPSLGQGAGSGTEAFF
TGTGCCAGCAGCCCGAGCCTAGGACAGGGGGCCGGATCCGGCACTGAAGCTTTCTTT
>TRBD1|TRBV6-5|TRBJ1-5|-
CASSFRQGQPQHF
TGTGCCAGCAGCTTTAGACAGGGTCAGCCCCAGCATTTT
>-|TRBV6-1|TRBJ1-1|-
CASSESENTEAFF
TGTGCCAGCAGTGAGTCGGAGAACACTGAAGCTTTCTTT
>-|TRBV2|TRBJ1-6|-
CATLPGLNSPLHF
TGTGCCACTCTCCCGGGGCTAAATTCACCCCTCCACTTT
>TRBD1|TRBV29-1|TRBJ2-7|-
CSVGKTGGTTYEQYF
TGCAGCGTTGGAAAGACAGGGGGGACCACCTACGAGCAGTACTTC
>-|TRBV4-1|TRBJ1-1|-
CASSQTGANTEAFF
TGCGCCAGCAGCCAGACAGGTGCTAACACTGAAGCTTTCTTT
>-|TRBV7-2|TRBJ2-3|once
CASSFTRGTDTQYF
TGTGCCAGCAGCTTCACCCGTGGCACAGATACGCAGTATTTT
>-|TRBV11-2|TRBJ2-5|-
CASSLRTDQETQYF
TGTGCCAGCAGCCTAAGGACAGACCAAGAGACCCAGTACTTC
>-|TRBV11-3|TRBJ2-1|-
CASSPRPLAPDDDEQFF
TGTGCCAGCAGCCCCCGCCCGCTAGCGCCCGATGATGATGAGCAGTTCTTC
>-|TRBV27|TRBJ2-7|-
CASRATSEYYEQYF
TGTGCCAGCAGAGCAACTAGTGAATACTACGAGCAGTACTTC
>-|TRBV9|TRBJ1-5|-
CASSVEGRVNQPQHF
TGTGCCAGCAGCGTAGAAGGACGGGTAAATCAGCCCCAGCATTTT
>-|TRBV11-2|TRBJ2-1|-
CASREQGTSHNEQFF
TGTGCCAGCAGGGAACAGGGCACAAGCCACAATGAGCAGTTCTTC
>TRBD1|TRBV11-2|TRBJ1-4|-
CASSSIWGTGLEKLFF
TGTGCCAGCAGCTCAATATGGGGGACAGGATTAGAAAAACTGTTTTTT
>TRBD2|TRBV5-6|TRBJ2-1|-
CASSLGPSGSSYNEQFF
TGTGCCAGCAGCCTCGGTCCTAGCGGGAGCTCCTACAATGAGCAGTTCTTC
>-|TRBV6-1|TRBJ2-6|once
CASSEGPGANVLTF
TGTGCCAGCAGTGAAGGCCCGGGGGCCAACGTCCTGACTTTC
>-|TRBV7-9|TRBJ1-3|-
CASSQDRTIGNTIYF
TGTGCCAGCAGCCAAGACAGGACAATCGGAAACACCATATATTTT
>TRBD1|TRBV19|TRBJ1-4|once
CASSIRTGTGNEKLFF
TGTGCCAGTAGTATTCGTACCGGGACAGGTAATGAAAAACTGTTTTTT
>-|TRBV4-1|TRBJ2-1|-
CASSHPGPNNEQFF
TGCGCCAGCAGCCACCCCGGGCCGAACAATGAGCAGTTCTTC
>TRBD2|TRBV4-2|TRBJ2-1|-
CASSLQLAGQHNEQFF
TGTGCCAGCAGCCTCCAATTAGCGGGTCAACACAATGAGCAGTTCTTC
>TRBD1|TRBV4-1|TRBJ1-1|once
CASSQQGTGGNTEAFF
TGCGCCAGCAGCCAGCAGGGTACAGGGGGCAACACTGAAGCTTTCTTT
>-|TRBV7-2|TRBJ2-1|-
CASSFQRDEQFF
TGTGCCAGCAGCTTCCAGAGGGATGAGCAGTTCTTC
>TRBD1|TRBV5-4|TRBJ1-2|-
CASSLKGQPVYGYTF
TGTGCCAGCAGCTTGAAGGGACAGCCAGTCTATGGCTACACCTTC
>-|TRBV20-1|TRBJ1-4|-
CSARGAGMPFF
TGCAGTGCTCGAGGGGCGGGGATGCCGTTTTTT
>-|TRBV11-3|TRBJ2-2|-
CASSLGTLYRDTGELFF
TGTGCCAGCAGCTTAGGGACCCTTTACAGGGACACCGGGGAGCTGTTTTTT
>-|TRBV25-1|TRBJ2-1|-
CASSESEGQFF
TGTGCCAGCAGTGAATCTGAGGGGCAGTTCTTC
>TRBD1|TRBV19|TRBJ1-1|-
CASREDRMGKTEAFF
TGTGCCAGTAGAGAGGACAGGATGGGAAAAACTGAAGCTTTCTTT
>-|TRBV6-5|TRBJ1-2|once
CASRLTSARGYTF
TGTGCCAGCAGATTGACTTCAGCTAGAGGCTACACCTTC
>-|TRBV2|TRBJ1-5|-
CASSALSNQPQHF
TGTGCCAGCAGTGCTCTTAGCAATCAGCCCCAGCATTTT
>-|TRBV7-9|TRBJ1-5|few
CASTNNDGMEQPQHF
TGTGCCAGCACCAACAACGACGGGATGGAGCAGCCCCAGCATTTT
>-|TRBV29-1|TRBJ1-2|-
CSANGGDVGYYGYTF
TGCAGCGCGAATGGAGGGGACGTCGGATACTATGGCTACACCTTC
>-|TRBV5-6|TRBJ1-3|-
CASSYGARWGGEDTIYF
TGTGCCAGCAGCTATGGAGCGCGGTGGGGAGGTGAGGACACCATATATTTT
>-|TRBV12-5|TRBJ2-7|-
CASGPPPGFYEQYF
TGTGCTAGTGGTCCGCCACCGGGGTTCTACGAGCAGTACTTC
>TRBD2|TRBV4-1|TRBJ2-1|once
CASSPTGPGLAGVEQFF
TGCGCCAGCAGTCCAACGGGACCGGGACTAGCGGGGGTTGAGCAGTTCTTC
>-|TRBV5-1|TRBJ1-2|-
CASSPGGGLYGYTF
TGCGCCAGCAGCCCGGGTGGGGGGCTCTATGGCTACACCTTC
>-|TRBV5-1|TRBJ2-5|-
CASGLTGQETQYF
TGCGCCAGCGGCTTGACGGGCCAAGAGACCCAGTACTTC
>TRBD1|TRBV6-5|TRBJ2-7|-
CASSPGQQYEQYF
TGTGCCAGCAGCCCGGGACAGCAATACGAGCAGTACTTC
>-|TRBV21-1|TRBJ2-7|-
CASQHRDKGYEQYF
TGTGCCAGCCAACACCGGGACAAAGGGTACGAGCAGTACTTC
>-|TRBV9|TRBJ2-3|-
CASSVGGLDTQYF
TGTGCCAGCAGCGTAGGCGGGCTAGATACGCAGTATTTT
>-|TRBV7-2|TRBJ2-1|-
CASSIQSGEQFF
TGTGCCAGCAGCATCCAGAGCGGTGAGCAGTTCTTC
>-|TRBV6-6|TRBJ2-2|once
CASSYERTNPGELFF
TGTGCCAGCAGTTATGAGCGGACCAATCCCGGGGAGCTGTTTTTT
>-|TRBV5-1|TRBJ1-1|once
CASSFTNPRSTEAFF
TGCGCCAGCAGCTTTACCAACCCGAGGAGCACTGAAGCTTTCTTT
>-|TRBV2|TRBJ1-2|few
CASSELWGSRGYTF
TGTGCCAGCAGTGAATTGTGGGGTTCCCGTGGCTACACCTTC
>-|TRBV30|TRBJ1-5|once
CAWSVGQAMDDQPQHF
TGTGCCTGGAGTGTAGGGCAGGCGATGGACGATCAGCCCCAGCATTTT
>TRBD1|TRBV7-2|TRBJ1-1|-
CASSLGDRVNTEAFF
TGTGCCAGCAGCTTAGGGGACAGGGTTAACACTGAAGCTTTCTTT
>TRBD2|TRBV4-1|TRBJ2-1|-
CASSSGALVDEQFF
TGCGCCAGCAGTAGCGGGGCCCTCGTGGATGAGCAGTTCTTC
>TRBD1|TRBV18|TRBJ2-7|-
CASSVDRAGEQYF
TGTGCCAGCTCAGTGGACAGGGCTGGCGAGCAGTACTTC
>-|TRBV4-2|TRBJ1-4|-
CASSPKWVGGDEKLFF
TGTGCCAGCAGCCCCAAGTGGGTGGGGGGGGATGAAAAACTGTTTTTT